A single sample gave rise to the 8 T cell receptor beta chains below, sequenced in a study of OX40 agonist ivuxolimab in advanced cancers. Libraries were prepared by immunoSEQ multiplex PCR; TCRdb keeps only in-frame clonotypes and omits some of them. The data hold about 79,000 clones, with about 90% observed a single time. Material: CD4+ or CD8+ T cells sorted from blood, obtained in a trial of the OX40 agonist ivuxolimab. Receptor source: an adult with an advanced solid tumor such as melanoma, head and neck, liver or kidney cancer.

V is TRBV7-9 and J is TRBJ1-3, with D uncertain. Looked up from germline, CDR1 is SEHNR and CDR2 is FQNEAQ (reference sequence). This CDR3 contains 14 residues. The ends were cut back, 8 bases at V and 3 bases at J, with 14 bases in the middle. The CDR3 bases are TGTGCCAGCGATCCGGGTCCCCTTGGAAACACCATATATTTT. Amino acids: CASDPGPLGNTIYF.

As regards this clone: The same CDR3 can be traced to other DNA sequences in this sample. The CDR3: CASSSQETQYF. In nucleotides, the CDR3 is TGTGCCAGCAGCTCCCAAGAGACCCAGTACTTC. The chain joins TRBV7-2 to TRBJ2-5; D is ambiguous. CDR3 length: 11 residues. Germline loops: CDR1 SGHTA, CDR2 FQGNSA. Trimming took off 4 bases at V and 1 base at J, with 1 base between the two ends.

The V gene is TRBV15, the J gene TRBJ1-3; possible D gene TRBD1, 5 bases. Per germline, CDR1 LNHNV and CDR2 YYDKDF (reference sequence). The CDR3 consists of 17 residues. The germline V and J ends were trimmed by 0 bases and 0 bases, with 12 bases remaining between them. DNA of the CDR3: TGTGCCACCAGCAGAGATCGGGACGCTAGCTCTGGAAACACCATATATTTT. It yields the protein CATSRDRDASSGNTIYF.

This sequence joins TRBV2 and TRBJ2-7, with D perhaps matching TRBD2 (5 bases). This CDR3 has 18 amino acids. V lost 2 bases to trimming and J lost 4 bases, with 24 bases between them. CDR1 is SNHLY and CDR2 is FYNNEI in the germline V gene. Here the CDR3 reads CASSEKLGAGVFSYEQYF. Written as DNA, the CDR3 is TGTGCCAGCAGTGAAAAGTTAGGAGCCGGGGTATTCTCTTACGAGCAGTACTTC.

The CDR3 here is CASSRIAASGGAGELFF. The CDR3 DNA is TGTGCCAGCAGTCGGATTGCGGCGTCAGGGGGGGCCGGGGAGCTGTTTTTT. V is TRBV27 and J is TRBJ2-2, with D tentatively TRBD1 or TRBD2 (7 bases each). The V end lost 5 bases, the J end lost 6 bases, and 22 bases lay between the germline ends. Germline CDR1 MNHEY, CDR2 SMNVEV (reference sequence). This CDR3 region has 17 residues.

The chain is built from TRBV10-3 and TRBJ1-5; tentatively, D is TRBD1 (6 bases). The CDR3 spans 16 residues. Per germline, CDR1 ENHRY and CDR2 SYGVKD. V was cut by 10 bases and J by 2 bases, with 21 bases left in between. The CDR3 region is CATTDGGGGGNQPQHF. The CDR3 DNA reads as TGTGCCACCACGGATGGGGGGGGCGGGGGCAATCAGCCCCAGCATTTT.

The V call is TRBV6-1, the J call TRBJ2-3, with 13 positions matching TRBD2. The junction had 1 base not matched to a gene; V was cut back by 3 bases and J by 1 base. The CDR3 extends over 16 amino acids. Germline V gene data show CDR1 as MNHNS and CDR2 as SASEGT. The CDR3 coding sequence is TGTGCCAGCAGTGATACTAGCGGGAGGGGCACAGATACGCAGTATTTT. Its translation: CASSDTSGRGTDTQYF.

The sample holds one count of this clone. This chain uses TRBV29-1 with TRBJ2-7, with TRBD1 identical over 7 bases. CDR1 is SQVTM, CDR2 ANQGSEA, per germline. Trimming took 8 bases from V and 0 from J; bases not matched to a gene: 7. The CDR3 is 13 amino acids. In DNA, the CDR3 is TGCAGCCCGCCGACAGGGCACTCCTACGAGCAGTACTTC. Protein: CSPPTGHSYEQYF.